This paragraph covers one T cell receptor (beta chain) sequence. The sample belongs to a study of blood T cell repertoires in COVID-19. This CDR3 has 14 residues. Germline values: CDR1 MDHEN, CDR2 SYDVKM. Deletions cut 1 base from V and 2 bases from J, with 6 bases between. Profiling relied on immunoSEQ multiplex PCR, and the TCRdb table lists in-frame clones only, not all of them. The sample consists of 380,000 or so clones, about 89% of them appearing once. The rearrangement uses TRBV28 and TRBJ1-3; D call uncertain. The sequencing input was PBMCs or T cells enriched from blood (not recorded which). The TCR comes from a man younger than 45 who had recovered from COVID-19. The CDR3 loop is CASSLFTTGNTIYF. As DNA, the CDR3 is TGTGCCAGCAGTTTATTTACTACTGGAAACACCATATATTTT.